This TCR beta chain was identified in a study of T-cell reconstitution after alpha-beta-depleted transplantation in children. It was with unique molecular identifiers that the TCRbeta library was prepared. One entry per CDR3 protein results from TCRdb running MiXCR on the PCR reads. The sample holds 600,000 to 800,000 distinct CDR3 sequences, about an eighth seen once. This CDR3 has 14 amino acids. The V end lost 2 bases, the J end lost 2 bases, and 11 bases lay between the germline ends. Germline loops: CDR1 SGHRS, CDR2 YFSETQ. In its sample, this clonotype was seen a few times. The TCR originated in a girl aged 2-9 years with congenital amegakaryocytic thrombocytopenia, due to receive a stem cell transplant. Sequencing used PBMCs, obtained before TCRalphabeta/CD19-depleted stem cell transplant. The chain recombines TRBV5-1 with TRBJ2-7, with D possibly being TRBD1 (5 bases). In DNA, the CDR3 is TGCGCCAGCAGCTTTTGGCAGGGCGCCTACGAGCAGTACTTC. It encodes CASSFWQGAYEQYF. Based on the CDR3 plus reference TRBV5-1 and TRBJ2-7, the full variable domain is KAGVTQTPRYLIKTRGQQVTLSCSPISGHRSVSWYQQTPGQGLQFLFEYFSETQRNKGNFPGRFSGRQFSNSRSEMNVSTLELGDSALYLCASSFWQGAYEQYFGPGTRLTVT.